Listed below are T cell receptor beta chains from one sample, sequenced in a study of ipilimumab plus nivolumab after autologous stem cell transplantation. Libraries were prepared by immunoSEQ multiplex PCR; TCRdb keeps only in-frame clonotypes and omits some of them. The sample has about 9,300 clones; over 60% are singletons. Here the sequenced sample was PBMCs, taken in a trial of ipilimumab plus nivolumab as post-transplant consolidation. Every receptor here comes from a female donor with multiple myeloma. Both conserved end residues are part of each CDR3. A D gene is named only where the DNA matches it firmly. Clone size is stated in some rows and not others, as once, few, many or a class when expanded.

TRBJ2-7	-	-	TRBV30	TGTGCCTGGTCGGACACAGGCTACGAGCAGTACTTC	CAWSDTGYEQYF
TRBJ1-2	-	-	TRBV21-1	TGTGCCAGCAGCAAACGGCGCCGGGACAGGGGCTATGGCTACACCTTC	CASSKRRRDRGYGYTF
TRBJ1-1	-	TRBD1	TRBV5-5	TGTGCCAGCAGCTCGGGACAGCCAACCACTGAAGCTTTCTTT	CASSSGQPTTEAFF
TRBJ2-3	-	TRBD1	TRBV7-9	TGTGCCAGCAGCCTGGGGGGAGACAGGGGGCCGAAAGATACGCAGTATTTT	CASSLGGDRGPKDTQYF
TRBJ2-3	-	-	TRBV10-3	TGTGCCATCAGTGAGTCGCAGACGCAAACAGATACGCAGTATTTT	CAISESQTQTDTQYF
TRBJ1-1	-	-	TRBV9	TGTGCCAGCAGCACAGGGCAGGGGAACACTGAAGCTTTCTTT	CASSTGQGNTEAFF
TRBJ1-5	-	-	TRBV28	TGTGCCAGCAGTTTGTTTACAGGGAATGATCAGCCCCAGCATTTT	CASSLFTGNDQPQHF
TRBJ2-1	-	-	TRBV29-1	TGCAGCGTCTGCCGGGACAACTACAATGAGCAGTTCTTC	CSVCRDNYNEQFF
TRBJ2-1	-	-	TRBV5-1	TGCGCCAGCAGCTTTACAGGGGACTCGGACAATGAGCAGTTCTTC	CASSFTGDSDNEQFF
TRBJ2-3	few	-	TRBV6-1	TGTGCCAGCAGTGAACTGGTAGCGTTGAGCACAGATACGCAGTATTTT	CASSELVALSTDTQYF
TRBJ2-3	once	-	TRBV7-3	TGTGCCAGCAGTCAGAACCTGGGGGAAGATACGCAGTATTTT	CASSQNLGEDTQYF
TRBJ1-2	-	-	TRBV5-1	TGCGCCAGCAGCTTGGGGACAGATCCTGCATACGGCTACACCTTC	CASSLGTDPAYGYTF
TRBJ2-1	-	TRBD2	TRBV4-3	TGCGCCAGCAGCCAAGATCCCCCTAGCGGGGGGTTCAATGAGCAGTTCTTC	CASSQDPPSGGFNEQFF
TRBJ2-3	once	-	TRBV6-5	TGTGCCAGCAGTTACTCGATCGGCACCTATGGGGATACGCAGTATTTT	CASSYSIGTYGDTQYF
TRBJ2-7	-	-	TRBV14	TGTGCCAGCAGCCAAGGTGGCGAGCAGTACTTC	CASSQGGEQYF
TRBJ2-1	-	TRBD2	TRBV19	TGTGCCAGTTCGGGCGGGAGGGGAGAGTTCTTC	CASSGGRGEFF
TRBJ2-7	-	TRBD1	TRBV5-6	TGTGCCAGCAGCTCCTCCCGGGACAGCCGTTTTGAGCAGTACTTC	CASSSSRDSRFEQYF
TRBJ1-1	-	-	TRBV30	TGTGCCTGGGAACCTTATTCGGGGTTGGAAGCTTTCTTT	CAWEPYSGLEAFF
TRBJ2-7	-	TRBD1	TRBV7-9	TGTGCCAGCTGTAGGACAGGGAATATCTACGAGCAGTACTTC	CASCRTGNIYEQYF
TRBJ2-7	-	-	TRBV27	TGTGCCAGCAAAGGCGAGCAGTACTTC	CASKGEQYF
TRBJ2-7	medium-sized	-	TRBV10-2	TGCGCCAGCAGTGATCCGGCTAGCTTCAACGAGCAGTACTTC	CASSDPASFNEQYF
TRBJ1-5	-	-	TRBV28	TGTGCCAGCAGTTTATATGCAGGGGAGGGTCAGCCCCAGCATTTT	CASSLYAGEGQPQHF
TRBJ2-1	-	-	TRBV27	TGTGCCAGCAGTTTCCCTCCGGGATTTGAGCAGTTCTTC	CASSFPPGFEQFF
TRBJ1-1	-	-	TRBV18	TGTGCCAGCTCACCACCATCAGGGGACACTGAAGCTTTCTTT	CASSPPSGDTEAFF
TRBJ2-7	-	-	TRBV5-1	TGCGCCAGCAGCTTTGGTAGCGGATCCTACGAGCAGTACTTC	CASSFGSGSYEQYF
TRBJ2-2	-	TRBD1	TRBV6-6	TGTGCCAGCAGCATGGACAGGGGGTCCGCCGGGGAGCTGTTTTTT	CASSMDRGSAGELFF
TRBJ1-1	-	-	TRBV7-9	TGTGCCAGCAGATCCCAGACCATGAACACTGAAGCTTTCTTT	CASRSQTMNTEAFF
TRBJ1-1	-	-	TRBV7-9	TGTGCCAGCAGCTTGGTTGTGAGCGGGACTGAAGCTTTCTTT	CASSLVVSGTEAFF
TRBJ1-5	few	TRBD1	TRBV2	TGTGCCAGCCGCGGAGGGTCAGGGGGACAGCCCCAGCATTTT	CASRGGSGGQPQHF
TRBJ2-7	-	-	TRBV18	TGTGCCAGCTCATCCGGACAGAACAACCCCTACGAGCAGTACTTC	CASSSGQNNPYEQYF
TRBJ1-2	-	-	TRBV19	TGTGCCAGTACCTCAATTGCGGGGACCCCAGCTAACTATGGCTACACCTTC	CASTSIAGTPANYGYTF
TRBJ2-7	-	-	TRBV27	TGTGCCACGGGGCGGGGGCCCCCTCTCGAGCAGTACTTC	CATGRGPPLEQYF
TRBJ1-2	few	TRBD1	TRBV5-4	TGTGCCAGCAGCCCCGGACAGGGGGCAAATGGCTACACCTTC	CASSPGQGANGYTF
TRBJ2-1	-	TRBD2	TRBV27	TGTGCCAGCAGTTTGGGACTAGCGGGAATCGGAAACAATGAGCAGTTCTTC	CASSLGLAGIGNNEQFF
TRBJ2-5	-	TRBD2	TRBV9	TGTGCCAGCAGACCAGGGGCTAGCGGGATCGGTGAGACCCAGTACTTC	CASRPGASGIGETQYF
TRBJ1-1	-	-	TRBV5-1	TGCGCCAGCAGCTTGGCCTCCGGAAACACTGAAGCTTTCTTT	CASSLASGNTEAFF
TRBJ1-1	-	-	TRBV7-2	TGTGCCAGCCAGGATCGGGGTCGAGTGGCTGAAGCTTTCTTT	CASQDRGRVAEAFF
TRBJ2-3	-	TRBD2	TRBV29-1	TGCAGCGTTGATGGCGGGAGCGCAGATACGCAGTATTTT	CSVDGGSADTQYF
TRBJ2-7	-	-	TRBV5-1	TGCGCCAGCAGCCCAGACCCGGAGGGGGGCCCCGAGCAGTACTTC	CASSPDPEGGPEQYF
TRBJ2-7	-	-	TRBV6-5	TGTGCCAGCAGTTTCCTCTCTCGGTTGCGAGAGCAGTACTTC	CASSFLSRLREQYF
TRBJ2-1	-	-	TRBV5-1	TGCGCCAGCAGCTTAATTCTGGCTGGGGGCGAAAATGAGCAGTTCTTC	CASSLILAGGENEQFF
TRBJ2-3	-	-	TRBV2	TGTGCCAGCAGAAGATTGCCGCTCAAAACTAGCACAGATACGCAGTATTTT	CASRRLPLKTSTDTQYF
TRBJ1-5	few	TRBD1	TRBV5-1	TGCGCCAGCAGCCCGGGACAGATCAATCAGCCCCAGCATTTT	CASSPGQINQPQHF
TRBJ2-5	once	-	TRBV7-2	TGTGCCAGCAGCTTATATGGGGGAGAGACCCAGTACTTC	CASSLYGGETQYF
TRBJ1-5	-	-	TRBV7-2	TGTGCCAGCAGCCCCCTGGGGCAGGTTCAGCCCCAGCATTTT	CASSPLGQVQPQHF
TRBJ1-5	-	TRBD1	TRBV2	TGTGCCAGCAGTGGGCAGGGGGTAGTTGGCAATCAGCCCCAGCATTTT	CASSGQGVVGNQPQHF
TRBJ1-5	medium-sized	-	TRBV5-1	TGCGCCAGCAGCCTCGGACAAGAGAATCAGCCCCAGCATTTT	CASSLGQENQPQHF
TRBJ2-2	few	-	TRBV6-5	TGTGCCAGCAGTTATGCAGCGTCCCTTTACACCGGGGAGCTGTTTTTT	CASSYAASLYTGELFF